This passage covers 27 T cell receptor beta chains from one sample sequenced in a study of chemoradiotherapy in HPV16-positive cancers. The assay was immunoSEQ multiplex PCR, and TCRdb's table has in-frame clones only and misses some. The sample has roughly 32,000 clones; about nine tenths are singletons. The source material was blood, sampled from a patient who underwent chemoradiotherapy. The receptors originated from a human donor with HPV-associated anogenital cancer.

CDR3 residues: CASFSRAYNEQFF. CDR3 sequence (DNA): TGTGCCAGCTTCTCCCGCGCATACAATGAGCAGTTCTTC. The chain recombines TRBV27 with TRBJ2-1; D remains unclear. This CDR3 is built from 13 residues. The V gene lost 8 bases and the J gene lost 4 bases, with 12 bases spanning the gap. Per the germline V gene, CDR1 is MNHEY and CDR2 is SMNVEV (reference sequence).

There are a few counts of this clone. The V gene is TRBV7-3, the J gene TRBJ2-1; TRBD1 agrees at 7 bases. The CDR3 runs to 13 residues. CDR1 and CDR2 from the germline V gene are SGHTA and FQGTGA. The trim removed 5 bases at V and 8 bases at J, leaving 6 bases unmatched. The CDR3 protein is CASSPRGGYEQFF. As DNA, the CDR3 is TGTGCCAGCAGCCCTCGAGGGGGCTATGAGCAGTTCTTC.

This chain connects TRBV7-9 to TRBJ2-3, with D perhaps given as TRBD1 or TRBD2 (5 bases each). V gave up 7 bases and J gave up 0 bases, with 8 bases separating them. Germline assignment: CDR1 SEHNR and CDR2 FQNEAQ (reference sequence). This CDR3 is 13 amino acids long. CDR3 sequence reads: CASIGASTDTQYF. CDR3 sequence (DNA): TGTGCCAGCATCGGGGCTAGCACAGATACGCAGTATTTT.

This clone was counted only a few times. The chain has TRBV7-9 and TRBJ1-2; 7 bases fit TRBD1. The CDR3 spans 15 residues. V shed 5 bases and J 5 bases; nucleotides not matched to a gene: 11. The germline gives CDR1 SEHNR, CDR2 FQNEAQ (reference sequence). DNA of the CDR3: TGTGCCAGCAGCCCAATCGGCGACAGGGCGTATGGCTACACCTTC. This sequence encodes CASSPIGDRAYGYTF. Looking up the rest from reference TRBV7-9 and TRBJ1-2 gives the full variable domain: DTGVSQNPRHKITKRGQNVTFRCDPISEHNRLYWYRQTLGQGPEFLTYFQNEAQLEKSRLLSDRFSAERPKGSFSTLEIQRTEQGDSAMYLCASSPIGDRAYGYTFGSGTRLTVV.

The CDR3 protein is CASRGTGGQPQHF. CDR3 nucleotide sequence: TGTGCCAGCAGGGGGACAGGGGGTCAGCCCCAGCATTTT. J is TRBJ1-5 and V is TRBV2, with 11 bases lining up with TRBD1. J lost 6 bases, V lost 6 bases, and 1 base had no gene match. Germline V lookup: CDR1 SNHLY, CDR2 FYNNEI. CDR3 length: 13 amino acids.

This clone was seen a single time. The J gene is TRBJ2-5, the V gene TRBV7-2; TRBD1 is a possible D gene (6 bases). Trimming pared 1 base from V and 1 base from J, leaving 13 bases between. This CDR3 region has 16 residues. CDR1 and CDR2 (germline): SGHTA, FQGNSA. The CDR3 loop reads CASSLGGNRVQETQYF. CDR3 bases: TGTGCCAGCAGCTTAGGGGGGAACAGGGTCCAAGAGACCCAGTACTTC.

The chain is built from TRBV19 and TRBJ2-3; TRBD1 matches at 7 bases. Per the germline V gene, CDR1 is LNHDA and CDR2 is SQIVND (reference sequence). Unmatched junction bases numbered 9, after V lost 5 bases and J lost 4 bases. The CDR3 runs to 15 residues. In nucleotides, the CDR3 is TGTGCCAGTAGTCTCAACTCACAGGGGTCAGATACGCAGTATTTT. This translates into CASSLNSQGSDTQYF.

The V gene is TRBV7-2, the J gene TRBJ1-2, with 9 bases matching TRBD1. Germline-derived CDR1 and CDR2 are SGHTA and FQGNSA. This CDR3 spans 14 amino acids. J lost 4 bases, V lost 8 bases, and 8 bases had no gene match. The CDR3 spells CASLGQGSFYGYTF. The CDR3 DNA follows: TGTGCCAGCCTCGGACAGGGGTCTTTCTATGGCTACACCTTC.

The genes are TRBV7-8 and TRBJ1-6, with D possibly TRBD1 on 5 matching bases. The CDR3 covers 14 residues. V was clipped by 3 bases and J by 8 bases, with 11 bases between them. Germline CDR1 is SGHVS and CDR2 is FQNEAQ. The CDR3 region is CASSFGGEDSPLHF. Written as DNA, the CDR3 is TGTGCCAGCAGCTTCGGAGGGGAAGATTCACCCCTCCACTTT.

Relative to its sample, this clone is medium-sized. This chain uses TRBV10-1 with TRBJ1-2, with D perhaps TRBD1 (5 bases). The CDR3 loop spans 13 amino acids. V lost 4 bases and J 4 bases, leaving 10 bases between the germline ends. Per germline, CDR1 WNHNN and CDR2 SYGVQD (reference sequence). CDR3 coding DNA: TGCGCCAGCAGTGGACAGCTAGGCTATGGCTACACCTTC. It encodes CASSGQLGYGYTF.

The V call is TRBV5-1, the J call TRBJ1-1; tentatively, D is TRBD1 (6 bases). Trimming took 4 bases from V and 0 from J, leaving 16 bases between them. CDR3 length: 16 residues. Germline V CDR1 and CDR2: SGHRS, YFSETQ. The CDR3 loop reads CASSTGARVMNTEAFF. The DNA for the CDR3 is TGCGCCAGCAGCACGGGGGCTAGGGTCATGAACACTGAAGCTTTCTTT. Based on the CDR3 plus reference TRBV5-1 and TRBJ1-1, the full variable domain is KAGVTQTPRYLIKTRGQQVTLSCSPISGHRSVSWYQQTPGQGLQFLFEYFSETQRNKGNFPGRFSGRQFSNSRSEMNVSTLELGDSALYLCASSTGARVMNTEAFFGQGTRLTVV.

The rearrangement links TRBV6-5 to TRBJ2-1; D gene unclear. The CDR3 loop spans 16 amino acids. Trimming took 0 bases from V and 6 from J, leaving 15 bases between them. Germline lookup yields CDR1 MNHEY and CDR2 SVGAGI. The CDR3 loop reads CASSYSRGNGFNEQFF. The CDR3 coding sequence is TGTGCCAGCAGTTACTCCCGAGGAAATGGTTTCAATGAGCAGTTCTTC.

This chain links TRBV19 with TRBJ2-5, with D hard to call. CDR3 length equals 12 residues. Trimming removed 3 bases from V and 4 bases from J, with 6 bases in between. Germline CDR1 LNHDA, CDR2 SQIVND (reference sequence). CDR3 sequence: CASSMVGETQYF. As DNA, the CDR3 is TGTGCCAGTAGTATGGTAGGAGAGACCCAGTACTTC.

The chain joins TRBV11-3 to TRBJ2-2; TRBD2 matches at 7 bases. Germline V CDR1 and CDR2: SGHNT, YENEEA. J gave up 5 bases and V 3 bases, and 3 bases lay outside the gene matches. The CDR3 totals 14 residues. The chain's CDR3 is CASSFLSGTGELFF. DNA for the CDR3: TGTGCCAGCAGCTTCCTTAGCGGGACCGGGGAGCTGTTTTTT.

The chain uses TRBV7-9 and TRBJ2-3; D ambiguous. The germline CDR1 and CDR2 sequences are SEHNR and FQNEAQ (reference sequence). The CDR3 contains 17 residues. V lost 0 bases, J lost 0 bases, and 13 bases lay in between. CDR3 in amino acids: CASSLAGSGASTDTQYF. CDR3 coding DNA: TGTGCCAGCAGCTTAGCCGGTTCTGGTGCTAGCACAGATACGCAGTATTTT.

The chain joins TRBV6-5 to TRBJ1-6; tentative D call: TRBD1 (5 bases). Germline CDR1 reads MNHEY; CDR2 reads SVGAGI. This CDR3 is 15 amino acids long. V lost 5 bases, J lost 6 bases, and 14 bases lay in between. CDR3 protein: CASSPSPTVNSPLHF. Here the CDR3 DNA reads TGTGCCAGCAGTCCCTCACCGACAGTTAATTCACCCCTCCACTTT.

This clone was observed once. The V gene is TRBV14, the J gene TRBJ2-7; no reliable D call. V lost 1 base and J 2 bases, leaving 9 bases between the germline ends. CDR3 length: 14 residues. CDR1 is SGHDN and CDR2 is FVKESK in the germline V gene. The CDR3 sequence: CASSQGTQTYEQYF. CDR3 nucleotides: TGTGCCAGCAGCCAAGGCACGCAAACCTACGAGCAGTACTTC.

The V gene is TRBV7-9, the J gene TRBJ1-1; 9 bases are a match to TRBD1. V trimming: 5 bases; J trimming: 4 bases; junction bases outside the gene matches: 5. CDR3 length equals 14 residues. The germline V gene encodes CDR1 SEHNR and CDR2 FQNEAQ (reference sequence). CDR3 DNA sequence: TGTGCCAGCAGCCCCGGACAGGGGAGCACTGAAGCTTTCTTT. The encoded protein is CASSPGQGSTEAFF.

This chain joins TRBV5-1 and TRBJ1-5; D call uncertain. Germline CDR1 is SGHRS and CDR2 is YFSETQ. The V end lost 4 bases, the J end lost 4 bases, and 12 bases lay between the germline ends. The CDR3 has 14 residues. CDR3 in amino acids: CASSPDDGNQPQHF. CDR3 nucleotide sequence: TGCGCCAGCAGCCCGGACGACGGAAATCAGCCCCAGCATTTT.

The CDR3: CASSLGTSRGNTEAFF. CDR3 nucleotide sequence: TGTGCCAGCAGCCTAGGGACCTCAAGAGGGAACACTGAAGCTTTCTTT. The chain is built from TRBV7-8 and TRBJ1-1; D may be TRBD1 (5 bases). The CDR3 contains 16 residues. V was clipped by 5 bases and J by 1 base, with 17 bases between them. The V gene's germline CDR1 is SGHVS and CDR2 FQNEAQ.

The chain carries TRBV28 and TRBJ2-7, with no clear D. The germline gives CDR1 MDHEN, CDR2 SYDVKM. There are 13 residues in the CDR3. V lost 10 bases and J lost 0, with 13 bases in between. CDR3 residues: CATTGPISYEQYF. The CDR3 DNA is TGTGCCACTACGGGTCCGATCTCCTACGAGCAGTACTTC.

This chain joins TRBV12-5 and TRBJ2-5; D ambiguous. CDR1 and CDR2 from the germline V gene are LGHNT and FRNRAP. The CDR3 covers 11 residues. The ends were cut back, 2 bases at V and 5 bases at J, with 3 bases in the middle. CDR3 amino acids: CASGLLETQYF. In DNA form, the CDR3 reads TGTGCTAGTGGTTTGTTGGAGACCCAGTACTTC.

The J gene is TRBJ2-7, the V gene TRBV2; D might be TRBD1 (6 bases). Deletions cut 6 bases from V and 0 bases from J, with 12 bases between. CDR3 length: 14 amino acids. CDR1 SNHLY and CDR2 FYNNEI come from the germline V gene. The CDR3, as DNA: TGTGCCAGCAGGTTGGACAGCTACTCCTACGAGCAGTACTTC. It translates to CASRLDSYSYEQYF.

The chain is built from TRBV6-1 and TRBJ2-5; D may be TRBD1 or TRBD2 (5 bases each). CDR3 size: 16 residues. CDR1 is MNHNS and CDR2 is SASEGT in the germline V gene. V was clipped by 2 bases and J by 7 bases, with 20 bases between them. The CDR3 sequence: CASSERGERGRGTQYF. Written as DNA, the CDR3 is TGTGCCAGCAGTGAACGAGGGGAGAGGGGCCGGGGGACCCAGTACTTC.

J is TRBJ2-5 and V is TRBV5-1; 7 bases map to TRBD1. The DNA matches TRBJ2-7 better at its end, which makes the J call doubtful. The CDR3 runs to 14 residues. CDR1 is SGHRS and CDR2 is YFSETQ in the germline V gene. CDR3 sequence (DNA): TGCGCCAGCAGCCCGGGACAGTTTTACTACGAGCAGTACTTC. Translating gives CASSPGQFYYEQYF.

This chain connects TRBV7-9 to TRBJ2-3, with D tentatively TRBD1 or TRBD2 (6 bases each). The germline gives CDR1 SEHNR, CDR2 FQNEAQ (reference sequence). The CDR3 is 14 residues long. V shed 2 bases and J shed 5 bases, with 11 bases lying between them. CDR3 sequence reads: CASSLFRGGDTQYF. CDR3 DNA: TGTGCCAGCAGCTTATTCAGGGGAGGAGATACGCAGTATTTT.

The rearrangement links TRBV4-1 to TRBJ1-4; 10 bases are a match to TRBD1. From germline, CDR1 is MGHRA and CDR2 YSYEKL. The CDR3 is made up of 15 amino acids. Trimming cost V 0 bases and J 7 bases; bases outside gene matches: 2. Written as DNA, the CDR3 is TGCGCCAGCAGCCAAGATCGGGACAGGGGTGAAAAACTGTTTTTT. It specifies CASSQDRDRGEKLFF.